This T cell receptor beta chain is drawn from a study of blood T cell repertoires in COVID-19. The overall study: Both acute and convalescent COVID-19 samples were obtained from the United States, Italy and Spain. Sources were T cells, B-cell-depleted T cells, or PBMCs; the material itself was cDNA or gDNA.

Germline V gene lookup returns CDR1 SGHKS and CDR2 YYEKEE (reference sequence). The CDR3 spans 16 residues. Trimming stripped 0 bases from V and 6 bases from J, with 16 bases between. Original analysis: Counts of nucleated cells, estimated from reference gene primer amplification, were obtained. Sequencing used immunoSEQ multiplex PCR; TCRdb keeps in-frame clones, though not all of them. V and J calls and clone size are those listed in that table; D and trimming were worked out from the DNA. The table records roughly 180,000 clones, about four fifths of them present only once. The TCR originated in a human donor in a cohort sampled during active COVID-19. The chain joins TRBV5-5 to TRBJ1-5; no firm D call. The sequencing input was peripheral blood. The CDR3 region is CASSLVWAGEVQPQHF. CDR3 nucleotide sequence: TGTGCCAGCAGCTTGGTGTGGGCGGGAGAAGTTCAGCCCCAGCATTTT.